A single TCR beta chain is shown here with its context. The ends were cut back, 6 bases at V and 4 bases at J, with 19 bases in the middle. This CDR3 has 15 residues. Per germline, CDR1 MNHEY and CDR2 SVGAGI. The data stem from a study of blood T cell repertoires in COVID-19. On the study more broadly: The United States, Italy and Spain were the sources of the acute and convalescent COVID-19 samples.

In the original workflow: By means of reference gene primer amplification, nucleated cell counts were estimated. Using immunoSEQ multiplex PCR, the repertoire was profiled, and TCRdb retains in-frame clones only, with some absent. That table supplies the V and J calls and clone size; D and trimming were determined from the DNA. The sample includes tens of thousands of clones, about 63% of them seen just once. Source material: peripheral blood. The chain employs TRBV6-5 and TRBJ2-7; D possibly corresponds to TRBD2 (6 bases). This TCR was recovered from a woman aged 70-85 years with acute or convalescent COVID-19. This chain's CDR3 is CASRGDLRGLYEQYF. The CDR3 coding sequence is TGTGCCAGCAGGGGGGACCTACGGGGGTTATACGAGCAGTACTTC.